The rows below give T cell receptor beta chains drawn from one sample of a study of T-cell memory formation after mild COVID-19. Each CDR3 protein gets one entry after TCRdb re-called the 5' RACE reads with MiXCR. The table has 470,000 or so distinct CDR3 sequences, under 20% seen once. The sample consisted of PBMCs or a T cell subset sorted from them (not recorded which). Receptors originate from a man aged 18 to 35 who had mild COVID-19 (a few samples of this study predate the infection). Cell type and time point are not known. The CDR3 runs from the conserved cysteine through the conserved F or W. D genes are given only for firm matches. Rows give clone size only sometimes, using once, few, many, or a class for an expanded clone.

size | length | J | D | V | CDR3 | DNA
few | 13 | TRBJ2-3 | NA | TRBV24-1 | CATSDPSVDTQYF | TGTGCCACCAGTGATCCTAGCGTGGATACGCAGTATTTT
few | 13 | TRBJ1-2 | NA | TRBV9 | CASSVGTVYGYTF | TGTGCCAGCAGCGTGGGGACGGTCTATGGCTACACCTTC
NA | 13 | TRBJ1-5 | NA | TRBV7-3 | CASSLTVNQPHHF | TGTGCCAGCAGCTTAACGGTCAATCAGCCCCATCATTTT
few | 14 | TRBJ1-2 | NA | TRBV7-2 | CASSLTAGTWGYTF | TGTGCCAGCAGTCTGACGGCGGGTACTTGGGGCTACACCTTC
NA | 12 | TRBJ1-1 | NA | TRBV21-1 | CASSKDDRGAFF | TGTGCCAGCAGCAAAGATGACAGGGGAGCTTTCTTT
NA | 12 | TRBJ2-1 | NA | TRBV20-1 | CSARGLNGEQFF | TGCAGTGCTAGAGGCCTCAATGGTGAGCAGTTCTTC
few | 12 | TRBJ1-1 | NA | TRBV6-5 | CASSYGAGAAFF | TGTGCCAGCAGTTACGGGGCAGGGGCAGCTTTCTTT
NA | 16 | TRBJ1-2 | NA | TRBV4-3 | CASSQGLAQDNYGYTF | TGCGCCAGCAGCCAAGGGCTCGCGCAAGATAACTATGGCTACACCTTC
NA | 14 | TRBJ1-5 | TRBD1 | TRBV10-3 | CAISSGQGKKPQHF | TGTGCCATCAGTTCGGGACAGGGTAAGAAGCCCCAGCATTTT
many | 13 | TRBJ2-2 | NA | TRBV5-1 | CASSPLRTGELFF | TGCGCCAGCAGCCCGTTGCGGACCGGGGAGCTGTTTTTT
few | 16 | TRBJ1-2 | TRBD1 | TRBV5-5 | CASSQGTAAQNYGYTF | TGTGCCAGCAGCCAGGGGACAGCCGCACAGAACTATGGCTACACCTTC
few | 13 | TRBJ2-2 | NA | TRBV24-1 | CATRGLNTGELFF | TGTGCCACCAGAGGGTTGAACACCGGGGAGCTGTTTTTT
NA | 15 | TRBJ1-1 | NA | TRBV6-1 | CASSEFWGSNTEAFF | TGTGCCAGCAGTGAATTCTGGGGGTCGAACACTGAAGCTTTCTTT
few | 15 | TRBJ2-2 | TRBD2 | TRBV29-1 | CSVRLAGGNTGELFF | TGCAGCGTGCGCCTAGCGGGCGGAAACACCGGGGAGCTGTTTTTT
few | 14 | TRBJ1-1 | NA | TRBV5-4 | CASSFGGSDTEAFF | TGTGCCAGCAGCTTTGGGGGCAGTGACACTGAAGCTTTCTTT
many | 15 | TRBJ2-1 | NA | TRBV5-1 | CASRPLGQTYNEQFF | TGCGCCAGCAGGCCCCTCGGACAGACCTACAATGAGCAGTTCTTC
NA | 15 | TRBJ2-3 | NA | TRBV19 | CASSIAGRFTDTQYF | TGTGCCAGTAGTATAGCCGGCCGATTCACAGATACGCAGTATTTT
NA | 13 | TRBJ1-2 | NA | TRBV20-1 | CSARGGSTYGYTF | TGCAGTGCTAGAGGGGGGAGTACCTATGGCTACACCTTC
few | 14 | TRBJ1-2 | NA | TRBV7-9 | CASSSGWPNYGYTF | TGTGCCAGCAGCTCCGGATGGCCTAACTATGGCTACACCTTC
few | 15 | TRBJ1-5 | NA | TRBV9 | CASSVAPEGPQPQHF | TGTGCCAGCAGCGTAGCTCCGGAGGGGCCTCAGCCCCAGCATTTT
many | 19 | TRBJ2-5 | TRBD2 | TRBV7-9 | CASSPTLSGTSGTRGAQYF | TGTGCCAGCAGCCCCACCCTCTCCGGGACTAGCGGGACAAGGGGGGCCCAGTACTTC
NA | 15 | TRBJ2-1 | NA | TRBV5-1 | CASSDPGPSYNEQFF | TGCGCCAGCAGCGATCCGGGACCTTCCTACAATGAGCAGTTCTTC
few | 16 | TRBJ2-3 | NA | TRBV20-1 | CSARPIQGLTGDTQYF | TGCAGTGCTAGACCCATCCAGGGTCTAACGGGAGATACGCAGTATTTT
few | 15 | TRBJ2-5 | NA | TRBV6-6 | CASSYPLRGQETQYF | TGTGCCAGCAGTTACCCTCTGAGGGGTCAAGAGACCCAGTACTTC
few | 13 | TRBJ1-1 | NA | TRBV6-5 | CASGKGYGTEAFF | TGTGCCAGCGGTAAGGGTTACGGCACTGAAGCTTTCTTT
NA | 15 | TRBJ2-1 | NA | TRBV7-8 | CASSLYGPSYNEQFF | TGTGCCAGCAGCTTATACGGGCCCTCCTACAATGAGCAGTTCTTC
few | 15 | TRBJ2-3 | NA | TRBV5-6 | CASSLDGGWADTQYF | TGTGCCAGCAGCTTGGACGGAGGATGGGCAGATACGCAGTATTTT
many | 14 | TRBJ2-5 | NA | TRBV7-6 | CASSLAQKSETQYF | TGTGCCAGCAGCTTAGCGCAGAAATCGGAGACCCAGTACTTC
NA | 14 | TRBJ1-5 | NA | TRBV4-2 | CASSQGDSSQPQHF | TGTGCCAGCAGCCAAGGGGATTCTAGTCAGCCCCAGCATTTT
NA | 15 | TRBJ1-2 | NA | TRBV5-1 | CASSHARGAGYGYTF | TGCGCCAGCAGCCACGCAAGGGGCGCGGGTTATGGCTACACCTTC
NA | 16 | TRBJ1-5 | NA | TRBV23-1 | CASSQYAGNSNQPQHF | TGCGCCAGCAGTCAATATGCAGGGAATAGCAATCAGCCCCAGCATTTT
NA | 17 | TRBJ2-3 | TRBD2 | TRBV15 | CATSRNRLAGASDTQYF | TGTGCCACCAGCAGAAACAGACTAGCGGGGGCATCAGATACGCAGTATTTT
NA | 14 | TRBJ2-5 | NA | TRBV12-3/TRBV12-4 | CASSLGNPGVSQYF | TGTGCCAGCAGTTTAGGGAACCCGGGGGTGTCCCAGTACTTC
NA | 14 | TRBJ1-2 | NA | TRBV6-5 | CASSYSRGSYGYTF | TGTGCCAGCAGTTACTCTCGGGGGAGCTATGGCTACACCTTC
NA | 15 | TRBJ2-2 | NA | TRBV15 | CATSRSQGETGELFF | TGTGCCACCAGCAGATCTCAGGGAGAAACCGGGGAGCTGTTTTTT
few | 15 | TRBJ2-1 | TRBD2 | TRBV20-1 | CSARDLGREYNEQFF | TGCAGTGCTAGAGATCTTGGGCGGGAGTACAATGAGCAGTTCTTC
NA | 13 | TRBJ2-2 | NA | TRBV28 | CASSFPGRGELFF | TGTGCCAGCAGTTTCCCAGGGCGCGGGGAGCTGTTTTTT
NA | 14 | TRBJ2-5 | NA | TRBV7-7 | CASSPWAWVETQYF | TGTGCTAGCAGCCCATGGGCCTGGGTCGAGACCCAGTACTTC
NA | 16 | TRBJ2-1 | TRBD2 | TRBV7-2 | CASSLALAGGHNEQFF | TGTGCCAGCAGCTTGGCGCTAGCGGGGGGGCACAATGAGCAGTTCTTC